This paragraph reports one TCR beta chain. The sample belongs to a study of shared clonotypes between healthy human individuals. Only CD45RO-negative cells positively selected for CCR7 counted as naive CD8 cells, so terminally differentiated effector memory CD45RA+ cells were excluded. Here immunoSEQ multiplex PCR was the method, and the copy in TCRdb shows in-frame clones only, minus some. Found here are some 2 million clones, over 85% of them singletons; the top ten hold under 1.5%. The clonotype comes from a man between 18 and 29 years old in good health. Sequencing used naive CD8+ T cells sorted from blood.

This chain's CDR3 is CASTLGDSAGNTIYF. The CDR3 DNA sequence: TGTGCCAGCACCCTAGGGGACTCAGCTGGAAACACCATATATTTT. This sequence joins TRBV5-6 and TRBJ1-3, with D possibly being TRBD1 (5 bases). Trimming pared 6 bases from V and 2 bases from J, leaving 15 bases between. This CDR3 has 15 residues. CDR1 SGHDT and CDR2 YYEEEE come from the germline V gene.